These T cell receptor beta chains were read from a single sample in a study of CD8 T cells in ankylosing spondylitis. TCRdb reanalysed the 5' RACE reads using MiXCR and keeps one entry per CDR3 protein. The table shows roughly 700,000 distinct CDR3 sequences, with around 20% occurring only once. The specimen was blood, either unsorted or a sorted T cell fraction (not recorded which). The receptor source for this set is a male donor with ankylosing spondylitis. CDR3s include the opening cysteine and the closing phenylalanine or tryptophan. A D gene is named only where the DNA matches it firmly. Size tells how often a clone was seen (once, few, many) or the class of an expanded clone, and some rows leave it out.

TRBJ2-7,NA,few,TRBV12-3/TRBV12-4,10,CASTYHEQYF,TGTGCCAGCACTTACCACGAGCAGTACTTC
TRBJ1-3,NA,few,TRBV29-1,12,CSAAPGGNTIYF,TGCAGCGCTGCGCCTGGAGGAAACACCATATATTTT
TRBJ2-5,NA,NA,TRBV5-6,15,CASGPGRDGQETQYF,TGTGCCAGCGGCCCCGGGCGGGACGGCCAAGAGACCCAGTACTTC
TRBJ2-3,TRBD2,many,TRBV12-3/TRBV12-4,16,CASSPVGLAGGDTQYF,TGTGCCAGCAGTCCCGTAGGGCTAGCGGGGGGGGATACGCAGTATTTT
TRBJ1-5,NA,NA,TRBV20-1,14,CSAGARRGYQPQHF,TGCAGTGCGGGGGCGCGACGGGGGTATCAGCCCCAGCATTTT
TRBJ2-1,TRBD2,NA,TRBV4-3,15,CASSQGLALINEQFF,TGCGCCAGCAGCCAAGGACTAGCCCTAATCAATGAGCAGTTCTTC
TRBJ1-1,TRBD1,NA,TRBV7-9,12,CASSARHPGQIF,TGTGCCAGCAGCGCTCGGCACCCGGGACAGATCTTT
TRBJ2-7,NA,NA,TRBV3-1,13,CASGRGNSYEQYF,TGTGCCAGCGGCCGGGGGAACTCCTACGAGCAGTACTTC
TRBJ2-1,NA,few,TRBV10-3,15,CAISESGDAYNEQFF,TGTGCCATCAGTGAGTCAGGTGACGCCTACAATGAGCAGTTCTTC
TRBJ2-1,TRBD2,NA,TRBV5-5,18,CASSFLLPGLAGDNEQFF,TGTGCCAGCAGCTTTTTACTGCCGGGACTAGCGGGTGACAATGAGCAGTTCTTC
TRBJ2-7,TRBD1,NA,TRBV5-6,17,CALRDRGNSGSENEQYF,TGTGCCTTACGGGACAGGGGTAACAGCGGGAGCGAGAACGAGCAGTACTTC
TRBJ1-1,NA,NA,TRBV27,13,CASSWLRNTEAFF,TGTGCCAGCAGCTGGCTGAGGAACACTGAAGCTTTCTTT
TRBJ2-7,TRBD1,few,TRBV4-1,16,CASSPLGTADSYEQYF,TGCGCCAGCAGCCCCCTTGGGACAGCAGACTCCTACGAGCAGTACTTC
TRBJ2-7,TRBD2,NA,TRBV20-1,15,CSARDQASGRYEQYF,TGCAGTGCTAGAGATCAGGCTAGCGGGAGGTACGAGCAGTACTTC
TRBJ1-4,NA,NA,TRBV12-3/TRBV12-4,15,CASSLISGIGEKLFF,TGTGCCAGCAGTTTAATTTCGGGCATTGGGGAAAAACTGTTTTTT
TRBJ1-1,NA,few,TRBV7-9,16,CASSLGGAARGTEAFF,TGTGCCAGCAGCTTAGGTGGGGCGGCCAGGGGCACTGAAGCTTTCTTT
TRBJ1-1,TRBD1,few,TRBV5-1,14,CASSPGQTGTEAFF,TGCGCCAGCAGCCCGGGACAGACGGGGACTGAAGCTTTCTTT
TRBJ2-3,NA,once,TRBV2,16,CASSLQSGGWGDTQYF,TGTGCCAGCAGTTTACAATCAGGGGGGTGGGGAGATACGCAGTATTTT
TRBJ2-6,NA,few,TRBV7-2,15,CASSSTGYGANVLTF,TGTGCCAGCAGCTCTACAGGGTATGGGGCCAACGTCCTGACTTTC
TRBJ2-1,TRBD1,few,TRBV28,16,CASSSPTGGGGNEQFF,TGTGCCAGCAGTTCCCCGACAGGGGGCGGGGGGAATGAGCAGTTCTTC
TRBJ1-4,NA,few,TRBV29-1,13,CSVGHQINEKLFF,TGCAGCGTGGGACACCAAATAAATGAAAAACTGTTTTTT
TRBJ1-1,NA,NA,TRBV25-1,16,CASSEVSPRGVTEAFF,TGTGCCAGCAGTGAAGTTTCCCCTAGGGGGGTCACTGAAGCTTTCTTT
TRBJ2-3,NA,few,TRBV10-1,13,CANQLGGTDTQYF,TGCGCCAACCAACTAGGAGGCACAGATACGCAGTATTTT
TRBJ2-1,TRBD2,few,TRBV9,16,CASSVGLASGSNEQFF,TGTGCCAGCAGCGTAGGATTGGCTAGCGGGAGCAATGAGCAGTTCTTC
TRBJ2-1,TRBD2,NA,TRBV12-3/TRBV12-4,17,CASKPSAGTSGYNEQFF,TGTGCCAGCAAACCCAGCGCTGGGACTAGCGGCTACAATGAGCAGTTCTTC
TRBJ2-7,TRBD1,few,TRBV15,13,CATRDRDVGEQYF,TGTGCCACCAGGGACAGGGATGTGGGAGAGCAGTACTTC
TRBJ2-7,NA,once,TRBV19,15,CASSMGIASLSGQYF,TGTGCCAGTAGTATGGGTATTGCTTCGCTTTCGGGGCAGTACTTC
TRBJ1-1,NA,few,TRBV4-1,17,CASSQVSSWTSSTEAFF,TGCGCCAGCAGCCAAGTCTCATCTTGGACTTCGAGCACTGAAGCTTTCTTT
TRBJ2-3,NA,few,TRBV12-3/TRBV12-4,13,CASEGVGTDTQYF,TGTGCCAGTGAGGGGGTTGGTACAGATACGCAGTATTTT
TRBJ1-5,TRBD1,NA,TRBV18,15,CASSPGQLSNQPQHF,TGTGCCAGCTCACCGGGACAGCTTAGCAATCAGCCCCAGCATTTT
TRBJ1-1,TRBD1,few,TRBV5-1,15,CASRSGGSMNTEAFF,TGCGCCAGTCGGTCAGGGGGTTCCATGAACACTGAAGCTTTCTTT
TRBJ1-2,NA,NA,TRBV27,13,CASRPTTHGGYTF,TGTGCCAGCAGACCCACTACTCACGGCGGCTACACCTTC
TRBJ2-5,TRBD2,NA,TRBV20-1,15,CSAHQGAGGPETQYF,TGCAGTGCCCACCAGGGAGCGGGGGGGCCTGAGACCCAGTACTTC
TRBJ1-5,TRBD1,few,TRBV20-1,15,CSARSQGAYNQPQHF,TGCAGTGCTAGGAGCCAGGGGGCCTACAATCAGCCCCAGCATTTT
TRBJ2-1,NA,few,TRBV4-3,13,CASSPGDVGEQFF,TGCGCCAGCAGCCCCGGAGATGTAGGCGAGCAGTTCTTC
TRBJ1-6,TRBD1,NA,TRBV12-3/TRBV12-4,17,CASSRFSVTGDNSPLHF,TGTGCCAGCAGTCGTTTCTCCGTCACAGGGGATAATTCACCCCTCCACTTT
TRBJ1-4,NA,NA,TRBV7-9,16,CASSLGGQGEREKLFF,TGTGCCAGCAGCTTAGGAGGGCAGGGTGAGAGAGAAAAACTGTTTTTT
TRBJ2-1,TRBD2,NA,TRBV5-1,16,CASSLSGGDSYNEQFF,TGCGCCAGCAGCCTTAGCGGGGGGGACTCCTACAATGAGCAGTTCTTC
TRBJ2-5,NA,NA,TRBV6-5,16,CASSYSTGFGRKTQYF,TGTGCCAGCAGTTACTCAACAGGGTTTGGACGAAAGACCCAGTACTTC
TRBJ2-6,NA,NA,TRBV12-3/TRBV12-4,14,CASNQGYGANVLTF,TGTGCCAGCAACCAGGGGTATGGGGCCAACGTCCTGACTTTC
TRBJ2-3,NA,few,TRBV12-3/TRBV12-4,19,CASSLARGTSTPSTDTQYF,TGTGCCAGCAGTTTAGCGCGTGGGACGAGTACGCCTAGCACAGATACGCAGTATTTT
TRBJ2-5,NA,NA,TRBV7-2,13,CASSPGYVETQYF,TGTGCCAGCAGCCCCGGGTATGTGGAGACCCAGTACTTC
TRBJ2-5,NA,many,TRBV29-1,12,CSVVGMRETQYF,TGCAGCGTTGTGGGAATGAGAGAGACCCAGTACTTC
TRBJ2-1,TRBD2,once,TRBV7-3,15,CASSFTLAGGDEQFF,TGTGCCAGCAGCTTTACTCTAGCGGGGGGGGATGAGCAGTTCTTC
TRBJ2-3,NA,NA,TRBV7-9,16,CASSLRYSRNTDTQYF,TGTGCCAGCAGCTTAAGGTACTCCCGGAACACAGATACGCAGTATTTT
TRBJ2-5,TRBD1,NA,TRBV5-1,13,CASSQGVEETQYF,TGCGCCAGCAGCCAGGGGGTCGAAGAGACCCAGTACTTC
TRBJ2-3,NA,few,TRBV12-3/TRBV12-4,15,CASSPELVRTDTQYF,TGTGCCAGCAGCCCCGAACTAGTTCGCACAGATACGCAGTATTTT
TRBJ2-1,NA,few,TRBV12-3/TRBV12-4,13,CASSLWVGNEQFF,TGTGCCAGCAGTTTGTGGGTGGGGAATGAGCAGTTCTTC
TRBJ1-1,TRBD1,NA,TRBV7-9,12,CASSLLDRAAFF,TGTGCCAGCAGCCTCCTGGACAGGGCAGCTTTCTTT
TRBJ1-5,NA,NA,TRBV30,13,CAWSVVGNQPQHF,TGTGCCTGGAGTGTAGTGGGGAATCAGCCCCAGCATTTT
TRBJ1-1,NA,few,TRBV28,12,CASSSDPPEAFF,TGTGCCAGCAGCTCAGACCCTCCTGAAGCTTTCTTT
TRBJ2-5,NA,NA,TRBV30,15,CAWSAGGPVQETQYF,TGTGCCTGGAGTGCTGGGGGACCGGTACAAGAGACCCAGTACTTC
TRBJ2-2,NA,NA,TRBV12-3/TRBV12-4,13,CASSTGATGELFF,TGTGCCAGCAGTACTGGGGCCACCGGGGAGCTGTTTTTT
TRBJ2-7,TRBD1,many,TRBV6-5,15,CASSYSGTGTYEQYF,TGTGCCAGCAGTTACTCCGGGACAGGCACCTACGAGCAGTACTTC
TRBJ1-2,NA,few,TRBV2,13,CASLVQPRWGYTF,TGTGCCAGCTTGGTACAGCCGAGATGGGGCTACACCTTC
TRBJ1-1,NA,NA,TRBV9,11,CASPENTEAFF,TGTGCCAGCCCAGAGAACACTGAAGCTTTCTTT